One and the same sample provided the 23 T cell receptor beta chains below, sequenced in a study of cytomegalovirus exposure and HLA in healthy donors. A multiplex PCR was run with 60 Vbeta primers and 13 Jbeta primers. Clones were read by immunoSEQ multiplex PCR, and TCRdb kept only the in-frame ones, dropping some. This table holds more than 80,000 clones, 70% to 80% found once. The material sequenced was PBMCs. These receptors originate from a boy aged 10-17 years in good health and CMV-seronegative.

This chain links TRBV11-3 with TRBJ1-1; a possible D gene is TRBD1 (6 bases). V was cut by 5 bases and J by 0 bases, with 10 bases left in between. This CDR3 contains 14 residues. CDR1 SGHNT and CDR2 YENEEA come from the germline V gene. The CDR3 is CASSPQGMNTEAFF. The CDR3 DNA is TGTGCCAGCAGCCCCCAGGGGATGAACACTGAAGCTTTCTTT.

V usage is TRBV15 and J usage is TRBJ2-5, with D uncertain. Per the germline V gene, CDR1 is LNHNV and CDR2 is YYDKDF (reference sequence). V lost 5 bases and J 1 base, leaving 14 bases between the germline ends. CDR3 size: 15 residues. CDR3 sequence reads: CATSAAGGTQETQYF. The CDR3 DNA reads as TGTGCCACCAGCGCGGCCGGTGGAACCCAAGAGACCCAGTACTTC. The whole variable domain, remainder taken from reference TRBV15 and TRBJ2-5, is DAMVIQNPRYQVTQFGKPVTLSCSQTLNHNVMYWYQQKSSQAPKLLFHYYDKDFNNEADTPDNFQSRRPNTSFCFLDIRSPGLGDTAMYLCATSAAGGTQETQYFGPGTRLLVL.

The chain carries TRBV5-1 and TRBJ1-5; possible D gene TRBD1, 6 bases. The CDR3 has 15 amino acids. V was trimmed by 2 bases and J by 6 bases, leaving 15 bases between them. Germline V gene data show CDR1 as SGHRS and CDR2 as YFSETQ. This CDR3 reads CASSFEGGGAQPQHF. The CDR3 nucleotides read TGCGCCAGCAGCTTCGAGGGGGGAGGGGCTCAGCCCCAGCATTTT.

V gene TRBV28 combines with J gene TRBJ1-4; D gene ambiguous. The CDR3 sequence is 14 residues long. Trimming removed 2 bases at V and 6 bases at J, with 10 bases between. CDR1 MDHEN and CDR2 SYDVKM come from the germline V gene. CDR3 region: CASSLVGSDEKLFF. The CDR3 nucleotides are TGTGCCAGCAGTTTAGTGGGGAGTGATGAAAAACTGTTTTTT.

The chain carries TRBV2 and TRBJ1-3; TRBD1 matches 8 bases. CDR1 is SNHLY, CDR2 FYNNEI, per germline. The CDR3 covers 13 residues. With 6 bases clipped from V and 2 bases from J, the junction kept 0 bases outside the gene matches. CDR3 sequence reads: CASRGQAGNTIYF. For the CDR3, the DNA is TGTGCCAGCAGGGGACAGGCTGGAAACACCATATATTTT.

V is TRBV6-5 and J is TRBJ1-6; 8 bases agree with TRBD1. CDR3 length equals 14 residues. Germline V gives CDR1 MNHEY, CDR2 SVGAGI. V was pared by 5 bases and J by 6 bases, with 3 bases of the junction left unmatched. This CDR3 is CASSRTGSNSPLHF. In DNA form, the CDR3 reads TGTGCCAGCAGTCGGACAGGGAGTAATTCACCCCTCCACTTT.

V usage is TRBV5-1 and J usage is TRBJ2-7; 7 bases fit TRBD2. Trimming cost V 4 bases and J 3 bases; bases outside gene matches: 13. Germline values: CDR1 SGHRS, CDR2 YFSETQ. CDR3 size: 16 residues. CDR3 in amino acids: CASSPEEASGIYEQYF. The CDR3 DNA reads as TGCGCCAGCAGCCCCGAGGAAGCTAGCGGCATCTACGAGCAGTACTTC.

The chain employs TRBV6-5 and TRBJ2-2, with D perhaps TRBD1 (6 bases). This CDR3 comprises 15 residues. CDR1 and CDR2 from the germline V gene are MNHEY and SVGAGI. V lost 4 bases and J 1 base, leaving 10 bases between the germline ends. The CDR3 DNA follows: TGTGCCAGCAGTTCCCTACAGGGGAACACCGGGGAGCTGTTTTTT. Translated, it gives CASSSLQGNTGELFF.

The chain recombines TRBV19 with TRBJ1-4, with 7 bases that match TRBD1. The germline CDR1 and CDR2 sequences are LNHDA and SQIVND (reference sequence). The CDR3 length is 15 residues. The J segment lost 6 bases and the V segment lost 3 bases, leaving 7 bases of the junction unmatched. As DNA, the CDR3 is TGTGCCAGTAGTATTGGGACAGTGAATTATGAAAAACTGTTTTTT. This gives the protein CASSIGTVNYEKLFF.

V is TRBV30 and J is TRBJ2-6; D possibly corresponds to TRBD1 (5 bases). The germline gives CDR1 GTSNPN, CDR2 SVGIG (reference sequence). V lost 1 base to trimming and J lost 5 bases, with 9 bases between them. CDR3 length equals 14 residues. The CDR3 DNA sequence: TGTGCCTGGAGTGACAGGATCCGGGCCAACGTCCTGACTTTC. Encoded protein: CAWSDRIRANVLTF.

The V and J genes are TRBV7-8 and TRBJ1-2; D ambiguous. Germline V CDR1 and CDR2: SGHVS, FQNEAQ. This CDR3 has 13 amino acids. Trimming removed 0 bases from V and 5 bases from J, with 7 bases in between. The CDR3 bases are TGTGCCAGCAGCTTAGCGGGCACTTATGGCTACACCTTC. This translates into CASSLAGTYGYTF.

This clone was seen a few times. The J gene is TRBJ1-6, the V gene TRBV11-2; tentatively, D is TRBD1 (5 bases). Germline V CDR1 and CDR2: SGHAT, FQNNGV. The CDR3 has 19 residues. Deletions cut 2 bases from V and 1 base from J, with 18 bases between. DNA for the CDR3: TGTGCCAGCAGCTTATCCAGGGTTGTCTCTTGGTCCTATAATTCACCCCTCCACTTT. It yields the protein CASSLSRVVSWSYNSPLHF.

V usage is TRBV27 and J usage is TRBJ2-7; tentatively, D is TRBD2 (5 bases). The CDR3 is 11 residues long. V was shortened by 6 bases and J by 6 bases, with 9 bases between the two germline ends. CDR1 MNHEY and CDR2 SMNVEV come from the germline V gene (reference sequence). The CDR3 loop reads CASSRGLEQYF. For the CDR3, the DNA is TGTGCCAGCAGCCGTGGACTCGAGCAGTACTTC.

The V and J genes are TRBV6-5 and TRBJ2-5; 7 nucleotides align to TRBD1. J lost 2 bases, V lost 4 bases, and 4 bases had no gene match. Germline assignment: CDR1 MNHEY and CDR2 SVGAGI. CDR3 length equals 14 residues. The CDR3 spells CASSSGTDQETQYF. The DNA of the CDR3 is TGTGCCAGCAGTTCCGGGACAGATCAAGAGACCCAGTACTTC.

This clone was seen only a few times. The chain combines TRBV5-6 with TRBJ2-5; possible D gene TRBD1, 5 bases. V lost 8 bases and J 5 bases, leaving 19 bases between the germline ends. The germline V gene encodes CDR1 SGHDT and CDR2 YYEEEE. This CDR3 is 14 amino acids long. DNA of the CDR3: TGTGCCAGTCAGGGAAGTGCCTTGGGGGAGACCCAGTACTTC. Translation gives CASQGSALGETQYF.

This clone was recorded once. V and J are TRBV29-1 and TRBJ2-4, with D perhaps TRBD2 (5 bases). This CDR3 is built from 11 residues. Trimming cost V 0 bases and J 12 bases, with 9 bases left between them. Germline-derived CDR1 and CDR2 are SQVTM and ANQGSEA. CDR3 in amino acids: CSVEEDLGQYF. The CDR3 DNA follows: TGCAGCGTTGAAGAGGACTTAGGTCAGTACTTC.

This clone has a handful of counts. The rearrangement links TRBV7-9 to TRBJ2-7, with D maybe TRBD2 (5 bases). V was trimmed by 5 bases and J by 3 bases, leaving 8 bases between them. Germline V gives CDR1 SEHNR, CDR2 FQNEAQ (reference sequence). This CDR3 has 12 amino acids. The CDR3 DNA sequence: TGTGCCAGCAGCCCCGGGAACTACGAGCAGTACTTC. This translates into CASSPGNYEQYF.

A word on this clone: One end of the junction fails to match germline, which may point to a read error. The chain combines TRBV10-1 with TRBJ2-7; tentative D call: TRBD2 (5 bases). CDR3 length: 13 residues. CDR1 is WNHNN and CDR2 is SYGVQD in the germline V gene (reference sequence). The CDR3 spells CASRSSAINELSF. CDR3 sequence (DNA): TGCGCCAGCAGGAGTAGCGCCATCAACGAGCTTAGCTTC.

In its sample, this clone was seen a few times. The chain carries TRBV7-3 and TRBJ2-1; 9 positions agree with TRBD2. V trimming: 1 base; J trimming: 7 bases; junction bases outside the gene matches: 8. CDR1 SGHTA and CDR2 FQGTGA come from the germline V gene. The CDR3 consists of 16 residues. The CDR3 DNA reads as TGTGCCAGCAGCTTAAGTGGGGCGGGGGGGCCGAATGAGCAGTTCTTC. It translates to CASSLSGAGGPNEQFF.

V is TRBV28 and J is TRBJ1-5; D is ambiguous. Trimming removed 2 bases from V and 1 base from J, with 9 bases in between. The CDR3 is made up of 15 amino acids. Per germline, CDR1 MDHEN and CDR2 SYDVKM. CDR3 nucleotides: TGTGCCAGCAGTTTACCCCGGTTAAGCAATCAGCCCCAGCATTTT. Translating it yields CASSLPRLSNQPQHF.

CDR3 sequence (DNA): TGTGCCTGGACCCGGGGGGGACAGTCAGATACGCAGTATTTT. Translated, it gives CAWTRGGQSDTQYF. This chain joins TRBV30 and TRBJ2-3, with D possibly being TRBD2 (8 bases). CDR3 length equals 14 residues. V dropped 4 bases and J dropped 4 bases, with 15 bases sitting between them. Germline loops: CDR1 GTSNPN, CDR2 SVGIG (reference sequence). The full variable domain, its missing parts supplied by reference TRBV30 and TRBJ2-3, is SQTIHQWPATLVQPVGSPLSLECTVEGTSNPNLYWYRQAAGRGLQLLFYSVGIGQISSEVPQNLSASRPQDRQFILSSKKLLLSDSGFYLCAWTRGGQSDTQYFGPGTRLTVL.

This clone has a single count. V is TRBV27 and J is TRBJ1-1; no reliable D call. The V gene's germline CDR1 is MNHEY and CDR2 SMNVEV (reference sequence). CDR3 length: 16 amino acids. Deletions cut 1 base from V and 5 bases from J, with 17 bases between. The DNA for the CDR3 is TGTGCCAGCAGTTTATTACGGGGATCAATTGGGACTGAAGCTTTCTTT. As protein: CASSLLRGSIGTEAFF.

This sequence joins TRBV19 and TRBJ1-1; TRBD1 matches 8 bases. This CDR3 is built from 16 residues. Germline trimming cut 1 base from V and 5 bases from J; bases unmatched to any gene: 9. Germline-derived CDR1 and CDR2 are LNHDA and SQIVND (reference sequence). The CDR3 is CASSIGRQGARTEAFF. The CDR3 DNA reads TGTGCCAGTAGTATAGGTCGGCAGGGGGCGCGGACTGAAGCTTTCTTT. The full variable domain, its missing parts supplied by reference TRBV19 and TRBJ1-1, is DGGITQSPKYLFRKEGQNVTLSCEQNLNHDAMYWYRQDPGQGLRLIYYSQIVNDFQKGDIAEGYSVSREKKESFPLTVTSAQKNPTAFYLCASSIGRQGARTEAFFGQGTRLTVV.